This T cell receptor (beta chain) was identified during a study of T cells after yellow fever vaccination. TCRdb called the 5' RACE reads again in MiXCR, with one record for every CDR3 protein. The sample records 360,000 or so distinct CDR3 sequences, around 10% being singletons. The study's findings and limits: Post-booster reappearance was seen for most primary-vaccination clones (around 96% CD4, around 91% CD8).

CDR3 size: 14 residues. Trimming removed 3 bases from V and 5 bases from J; junction bases left unmatched: 3. The germline V gene has CDR1 LNHDA and CDR2 SQIVND (reference sequence). This clonotype showed up many times. Its antigen is unidentified. The clonotype originates from a man aged 18 to 30 who received the YFV17D yellow fever vaccine. V is TRBV19 and J is TRBJ1-5, with 8 positions matching TRBD1. The source material was PBMCs, sampled on the day of the first yellow fever vaccination. CDR3 region: CASSMQGADQPQHF. In nucleotides, the CDR3 is TGTGCCAGTAGTATGCAGGGGGCGGATCAGCCCCAGCATTTT. Full variable domain (outside the CDR3, taken from reference TRBV19 and TRBJ1-5): DGGITQSPKYLFRKEGQNVTLSCEQNLNHDAMYWYRQDPGQGLRLIYYSQIVNDFQKGDIAEGYSVSREKKESFPLTVTSAQKNPTAFYLCASSMQGADQPQHFGDGTRLSIL.